This passage covers 14 T cell receptor beta chains from one sample sequenced in a study of shared clonotypes between healthy human individuals. Sequenced by immunoSEQ multiplex PCR; TCRdb stores in-frame clones only, minus some. Here the sample spans about 470,000 clones, around 79% being singletons. The sequenced sample consisted of PBMCs. Source of these receptors: a woman in her 40s in good health. Some clones in this sample may be carry-over from other donors' samples.

The J gene is TRBJ1-2, the V gene TRBV6-1; D call uncertain. V was cut by 5 bases and J by 7 bases, with 8 bases left in between. CDR1 and CDR2 (germline): MNHNS, SASEGT. The CDR3 sequence is 11 residues long. The CDR3 protein is CASSRDIGYTF. DNA for the CDR3: TGTGCCAGCAGTCGAGACATTGGCTACACCTTC.

This chain links TRBV6-6 with TRBJ1-1, with 8 positions matching TRBD1. The germline V gene encodes CDR1 MNHNY and CDR2 SVGAGI (reference sequence). CDR3 length equals 14 residues. The junction had 6 bases not matched to a gene; V was cut back by 5 bases and J by 4 bases. The CDR3 sequence: CASSGQGAGTEAFF. Here the CDR3 DNA reads TGTGCCAGCAGTGGGCAGGGGGCAGGCACTGAAGCTTTCTTT.

The CDR3 region has the DNA TGCGCCAGCAGTGATCCGGGACTAGCGGGCTACGAGCAGTACTTC. As protein: CASSDPGLAGYEQYF. This chain uses TRBV10-2 with TRBJ2-7; 12 positions match TRBD2. Looked up from germline, CDR1 is WSHSY and CDR2 is SAAADI. The CDR3 spans 15 residues. The trim removed 3 bases at V and 3 bases at J, leaving 3 bases unmatched.

This rearrangement joins TRBV2 to TRBJ1-2, with TRBD1 as a possible D gene (5 bases). The germline gives CDR1 SNHLY, CDR2 FYNNEI. The length of the CDR3 is 12 residues. V was pared by 4 bases and J by 5 bases, with 8 bases between. The CDR3 coding sequence is TGTGCCAGCAGTGGGAGGGGTTATGGCTACACCTTC. Protein sequence: CASSGRGYGYTF.

This clone appeared once. The chain couples TRBV4-2 to TRBJ2-1, with D hard to call. Germline loops: CDR1 LGHNA, CDR2 YNFKEQ. The CDR3 spans 16 residues. V was pared by 0 bases and J by 3 bases, with 12 bases between. In nucleotides, the CDR3 is TGTGCCAGCAGCCAAGAGGACCCCACCCTCTACAATGAGCAGTTCTTC. Translating gives CASSQEDPTLYNEQFF.

This clone appeared a single time. CDR3 protein: CASSTSGRAPDTQYF. In DNA form, the CDR3 reads TGTGCCAGTAGCACTAGCGGGAGGGCTCCAGATACGCAGTATTTT. The J gene is TRBJ2-3, the V gene TRBV19, with 13 bases that match TRBD2. Germline-derived CDR1 and CDR2 are LNHDA and SQIVND (reference sequence). The CDR3 runs 15 residues. The junction had 4 bases not matched to a gene; V was cut back by 6 bases and J by 4 bases.

This clone occurred a few times. V is TRBV7-6 and J is TRBJ2-5; 11 bases map to TRBD2. Germline V gene sequence: CDR1 SGHVS, CDR2 FNYEAQ. The CDR3 has 14 residues. After removal of 4 bases from V and 4 bases from J, the junction contained 2 bases not matched to a gene. The CDR3 loop is CASSSGLAGETQYF. Here the CDR3 DNA reads TGTGCCAGCAGCTCCGGACTAGCGGGAGAGACCCAGTACTTC.

The V and J genes are TRBV10-3 and TRBJ2-2; tentative D call: TRBD1 (5 bases). Trimming took off 6 bases at V and 4 bases at J, with 12 bases between the two ends. The CDR3 spans 14 residues. Looked up from germline, CDR1 is ENHRY and CDR2 is SYGVKD. The CDR3 sequence is CAIRAGSGTGELFF. CDR3 nucleotide sequence: TGTGCCATCAGGGCAGGGTCGGGCACCGGGGAGCTGTTTTTT.

V is TRBV30 and J is TRBJ2-1; 13 positions agree with TRBD2. There are 16 residues in the CDR3. V shed 5 bases and J 2 bases; nucleotides not matched to a gene: 6. Germline values: CDR1 GTSNPN, CDR2 SVGIG (reference sequence). CDR3 bases: TGTGCCTGGTCTCGGACTAGCGGGAGCGCCTACAATGAGCAGTTCTTC. Translated: CAWSRTSGSAYNEQFF.

This chain connects TRBV7-9 to TRBJ2-3; TRBD2 agrees at 11 bases. The germline V gene encodes CDR1 SEHNR and CDR2 FQNEAQ (reference sequence). Trimming cost V 5 bases and J 4 bases; bases outside gene matches: 5. The CDR3 extends over 15 amino acids. The CDR3 spells CASSKIAGGPDTQYF. CDR3 nucleotide sequence: TGTGCCAGCAGCAAAATAGCGGGAGGGCCAGATACGCAGTATTTT.

This chain connects TRBV5-4 to TRBJ1-2, with 8 bases aligning to TRBD1. Germline CDR1 reads SGHNT; CDR2 reads YYREEE (reference sequence). The V segment lost 5 bases and the J segment 4 bases; nucleotides outside the gene matches: 13. There are 16 residues in the CDR3. This chain's CDR3 is CASSPGGASRFYGYTF. The CDR3 DNA is TGTGCCAGCAGTCCAGGGGGCGCAAGCAGATTCTATGGCTACACCTTC.

This clone was detected only a few times. The CDR3 region has the DNA TGTGCCAGCTCACCAGCGACAGGGGCTCTTCAGCCCCAGCATTTT. This encodes CASSPATGALQPQHF. The chain has TRBV18 and TRBJ1-5; TRBD1 agrees at 8 bases. Germline V lookup: CDR1 KGHSH, CDR2 LQKENI. The CDR3 spans 15 residues. Trimming removed 2 bases from V and 6 bases from J; junction bases left unmatched: 6. Combining the CDR3 with reference TRBV18 and TRBJ1-5 gives the whole variable domain NAGVMQNPRHLVRRRGQEARLRCSPMKGHSHVYWYRQLPEEGLKFMVYLQKENIIDESGMPKERFSAEFPKEGPSILRIQQVVRGDSAAYFCASSPATGALQPQHFGDGTRLSIL.

For the CDR3, the DNA is TGCGCCAGCAGCCACTCGGGACTTTTGAACACTGAAGCTTTCTTT. As protein: CASSHSGLLNTEAFF. This chain uses TRBV4-3 with TRBJ1-1; the D gene is possibly TRBD1 (5 bases). V gave up 3 bases and J gave up 0 bases, with 11 bases separating them. CDR3 size: 15 residues. Germline V CDR1 and CDR2: LGHNA, YSLEER.

The chain links TRBV28 to TRBJ2-1; possibly TRBD1 for D (5 bases). The CDR3 runs to 15 residues. Germline V lookup: CDR1 MDHEN, CDR2 SYDVKM. V was trimmed by 4 bases and J by 1 base, leaving 11 bases between them. CDR3 DNA: TGTGCCAGCAGTTCCACAGGTAATTCCTACAATGAGCAGTTCTTC. Protein product: CASSSTGNSYNEQFF.